This T cell receptor (beta chain) derives from a study of blood T cell repertoires in COVID-19. Background on the study: COVID-19 samples from acute and convalescent phases originated in the United States, Italy and Spain.

In the authors' workflow: Researchers report that nucleated cell counts were estimated from reference gene primer amplification. This table comes from immunoSEQ multiplex PCR, and its TCRdb copy is limited to in-frame clones, with some not included. V and J calls and clone size are those listed in that table; D and trimming were worked out from the DNA. Among over 200,000 clones, roughly 87% were seen once, and the ten largest hold around 0.7%. Germline V gene sequence: CDR1 SGHVS, CDR2 FNYEAQ. V was clipped by 7 bases and J by 4 bases, with 17 bases between them. This CDR3 contains 15 residues. The source material was peripheral blood. This sequence was found in a human donor in a cohort sampled during active COVID-19. V usage is TRBV7-6 and J usage is TRBJ2-1; D is perhaps TRBD1 (6 bases). CDR3 sequence: CASIPGTNVYNEQFF. The CDR3 DNA sequence: TGTGCCAGCATCCCGGGGACAAATGTATACAATGAGCAGTTCTTC.